Below, one T cell receptor beta chain is given with its context. The CDR3 is 14 amino acids. Germline lookup yields CDR1 SGHDT and CDR2 YYEEEE. V lost 4 bases, J lost 4 bases, and 14 bases lay in between. This sample was included in a study of shared T cell receptors in the human thymus. The repertoire was sequenced with immunoSEQ multiplex PCR; TCRdb's copy has only in-frame clones and lacks some. Of hundreds of thousands of clones listed, 70% to 80% were seen once; the top ten hold 0.01% to 0.015%. The sample also formed part of further work on human thymus T cells. As that study records: Donation was from healthy Finnish infants who were having corrective surgery that addressed congenital heart defects. Apparent skewing of V and J gene usage characterized both thymic and blood repertoires. Highly overlapping thymic repertoires in unrelated individuals were reported by related research.

Input material: thymocytes. The V and J genes are TRBV5-6 and TRBJ1-1; unclear D gene. This clonotype was sampled from a boy under two years old with a congenital heart defect. As DNA, the CDR3 is TGTGCCAGCAGCCCCCTAACCGGGGTCACTGAAGCTTTCTTT. As protein: CASSPLTGVTEAFF.